This T cell receptor (beta chain) comes out of a study of T cell repertoires in cytomegalovirus infection. Study information: An indication of both CMV infection and matching HLA type came from public TCR beta signatures.

One entry per CDR3 protein results from TCRdb running MiXCR on the reads. Of 680,000 or so distinct CDR3 sequences in the sample, 30% to 40% were seen once. Losses at the gene ends were 3 bases for V and 6 bases for J; bases not matched to a gene: 9. The CDR3 extends over 15 amino acids. CDR1 and CDR2 from the germline V gene are SEHNR and FQNEAQ (reference sequence). To note about this clonotype: Its antigen remains unidentified.

The sample was cultured PBMCs, taken from culture after CMV antigen stimulation. The sequence derives from a human donor in good health (CMV status not recorded). Some clones in this sample may be carry-over from other donors' samples. The genes are TRBV7-9 and TRBJ2-3; the match to TRBD2 covers 7 bases. The CDR3 DNA is TGTGCCAGCAGCTTTCGCCGAGCGGGACTGGATACGCAGTATTTT. This sequence encodes CASSFRRAGLDTQYF.